The 6 T cell receptor beta chains listed next were all sequenced from one sample in a study of OX40 agonist ivuxolimab in advanced cancers. Repertoires were generated with immunoSEQ multiplex PCR, while TCRdb's copy carries only in-frame clones and drops some. The table has approximately 69,000 clones, around 88% seen once. The sample was CD4+ or CD8+ T cells sorted from blood, taken in a trial of the OX40 agonist ivuxolimab. Receptors originate from an adult with an advanced solid tumor such as melanoma, head and neck, liver or kidney cancer.

This sequence joins TRBV5-1 and TRBJ2-1; D is undetermined. The CDR3 extends over 15 amino acids. Trimming took 0 bases from V and 4 from J, leaving 11 bases between them. Germline V CDR1 and CDR2: SGHRS, YFSETQ. The CDR3 DNA is TGCGCCAGCAGCTTGGTCAGCCCAAAGTACAATGAGCAGTTCTTC. This encodes CASSLVSPKYNEQFF.

The chain combines TRBV4-1 with TRBJ2-7, with TRBD2 matching over 9 bases. The CDR3 sequence is 16 residues long. Trimming at V came to 3 bases and at J to 2 bases, leaving 8 bases not matched to a gene. Germline CDR1 MGHRA, CDR2 YSYEKL. The CDR3 loop reads CASSHRLAERAYEQYF. The CDR3 nucleotides are TGCGCCAGCAGCCACCGACTAGCGGAAAGGGCCTACGAGCAGTACTTC.

V gene TRBV7-9 combines with J gene TRBJ1-1; 9 bases are shared with TRBD1. With V trimmed by 4 bases and J by 10 bases, 7 bases remained unmatched. The CDR3 sequence is 13 residues long. The germline CDR1 and CDR2 sequences are SEHNR and FQNEAQ (reference sequence). The chain's CDR3 is CASSSGQGVRAFF. The CDR3 DNA follows: TGTGCCAGCAGCTCGGGACAGGGTGTTCGAGCTTTCTTT.

This chain connects TRBV5-1 to TRBJ2-4; D gene uncertain. V dropped 0 bases and J dropped 6 bases, with 13 bases sitting between them. This CDR3 region has 15 residues. CDR1 is SGHRS and CDR2 is YFSETQ in the germline V gene. CDR3 nucleotides: TGCGCCAGCAGCTTGGACGGGCCTCCTATAAACATTCAGTACTTC. This encodes CASSLDGPPINIQYF.

In this sample, this clone turned up once. The chain uses TRBV7-3 and TRBJ2-1, with 9 positions matching TRBD2. The J segment lost 6 bases and the V segment lost 5 bases, leaving 8 bases of the junction unmatched. CDR3 size: 15 residues. The germline gives CDR1 SGHTA, CDR2 FQGTGA. In nucleotides, the CDR3 is TGTGCCAGCAGCCCGACTAGCGGAGTCGGCAATGAGCAGTTCTTC. Translating gives CASSPTSGVGNEQFF.

V gene TRBV28 combines with J gene TRBJ1-4; a possible D gene is TRBD1 (5 bases). The CDR3 spans 14 residues. CDR1 is MDHEN, CDR2 SYDVKM, per germline. Trimming took 2 bases from V and 7 from J, leaving 11 bases between them. CDR3 in amino acids: CASSLRLTGEKLFF. For the CDR3, the DNA is TGTGCCAGCAGTTTACGGCTCACAGGTGAAAAACTGTTTTTT.